This entry lists 18 T cell receptor beta chains sequenced from one sample in a study of blood T cell repertoires in COVID-19. Libraries were prepared by immunoSEQ multiplex PCR; TCRdb keeps only in-frame clonotypes and omits some of them. This table holds 200,000 to 300,000 clones, about 87% found once. Sample: PBMCs or T cells enriched from blood (not recorded which). All receptors come from a woman aged 40 to 50 with acute COVID-19.

V gene TRBV20-1 combines with J gene TRBJ1-2; TRBD1 might be the D (5 bases). Germline CDR1 and CDR2: DFQATT and SNEGSKA (reference sequence). CDR3 length equals 11 residues. V lost 3 bases and J lost 7, with 9 bases in between. The CDR3 DNA is TGCAGTGCTAGGCAGGGATCTGGCTACACCTTC. Protein product: CSARQGSGYTF.

This clone is a singleton in its sample. The V gene is TRBV5-6, the J gene TRBJ1-2, with D perhaps matching TRBD1 (5 bases). Per germline, CDR1 SGHDT and CDR2 YYEEEE. The V end lost 6 bases, the J end lost 0 bases, and 18 bases lay between the germline ends. This CDR3 contains 16 residues. Here the CDR3 DNA reads TGTGCCAGCACCCGGGGGTGGCAGACTGCTAACTATGGCTACACCTTC. Translating gives CASTRGWQTANYGYTF.

This chain joins TRBV10-3 and TRBJ2-2; weak D call: TRBD2 (6 bases). V was cut by 6 bases and J by 8 bases, with 13 bases left in between. CDR3 size: 13 residues. Looked up from germline, CDR1 is ENHRY and CDR2 is SYGVKD. CDR3 sequence reads: CAIRAGSAGELFF. Here the CDR3 DNA reads TGTGCCATCAGGGCGGGGTCTGCTGGGGAGCTGTTTTTT.

This chain connects TRBV2 to TRBJ1-5; D gene uncertain. Trimming took off 7 bases at V and 4 bases at J, with 11 bases between the two ends. There are 13 residues in the CDR3. CDR1 is SNHLY, CDR2 FYNNEI, per germline. CDR3 coding DNA: TGTGCCAGCACCCGACAAATAAATCAGCCCCAGCATTTT. Translation gives CASTRQINQPQHF.

The chain combines TRBV28 with TRBJ2-7, with 14 bases lining up with TRBD2. Germline loops: CDR1 MDHEN, CDR2 SYDVKM. This CDR3 has 20 amino acids. The V and J ends lost 4 bases and 4 bases, in that order; junction bases with no gene match: 18. CDR3 region: CASSSYGTPGTSGSFYEQYF. CDR3 DNA: TGTGCCAGCAGTTCCTACGGGACACCGGGGACTAGCGGGAGTTTTTACGAGCAGTACTTC.

The rearrangement joins TRBV5-1 to TRBJ2-5; TRBD2 is a possible D gene (5 bases). V shed 4 bases and J shed 4 bases, with 11 bases lying between them. The length of the CDR3 is 13 residues. CDR1 is SGHRS and CDR2 is YFSETQ in the germline V gene. DNA for the CDR3: TGCGCCAGCAGCCCTAGCTCCGTAGAGACCCAGTACTTC. Amino acid sequence: CASSPSSVETQYF.

The J gene is TRBJ2-1, the V gene TRBV14, with D hard to call. Germline V gene lookup returns CDR1 SGHDN and CDR2 FVKESK. Trimming removed 0 bases from V and 10 bases from J, with 10 bases in between. The CDR3 covers 13 residues. The DNA for the CDR3 is TGTGCCAGCAGCCAAGATTGGAGTGCCGAGCAGTTCTTC. The encoded protein is CASSQDWSAEQFF.

V gene TRBV19 combines with J gene TRBJ1-2, with D perhaps matching TRBD1 (6 bases). The V gene's germline CDR1 is LNHDA and CDR2 SQIVND (reference sequence). Trimming removed 7 bases at V and 4 bases at J, with 16 bases between. This CDR3 region has 14 residues. The CDR3 loop reads CASTKGQFLYGYTF. For the CDR3, the DNA is TGTGCCAGTACCAAAGGACAGTTTCTCTATGGCTACACCTTC.

The J gene is TRBJ2-1, the V gene TRBV4-3; weak D call: TRBD2 (5 bases). Trimming left V 1 base short and J 9 bases short, with 16 bases between. Germline-derived CDR1 and CDR2 are LGHNA and YSLEER. CDR3 size: 15 residues. Here the CDR3 reads CASSQVGGRPAEQFF. DNA for the CDR3: TGCGCCAGCAGCCAAGTTGGAGGTAGGCCGGCTGAGCAGTTCTTC.

DNA of the CDR3: TGTGCCAGCAGTTTGGCCGACAGGGCCAGGGGGACTGAAGCTTTCTTT. It codes for CASSLADRARGTEAFF. The genes are TRBV28 and TRBJ1-1, with 7 bases identical to TRBD1. CDR1 and CDR2 (germline): MDHEN, SYDVKM. The length of the CDR3 is 16 residues. V trimming: 3 bases; J trimming: 5 bases; junction bases outside the gene matches: 12.

The J gene is TRBJ1-1, the V gene TRBV7-9, with TRBD1 as a possible D gene (5 bases). The CDR3 contains 14 residues. Trimming removed 5 bases from V and 4 bases from J, with 14 bases in between. Germline CDR1 reads SEHNR; CDR2 reads FQNEAQ (reference sequence). The CDR3 DNA reads TGTGCCAGCAGCCTCGATCTGGGGGGCACTGAAGCTTTCTTT. This translates into CASSLDLGGTEAFF.

This clone was counted between two and nine times. V is TRBV4-3 and J is TRBJ1-6, with D perhaps TRBD1 (5 bases). The V gene's germline CDR1 is LGHNA and CDR2 YSLEER. Trimming pared 4 bases from V and 9 bases from J, leaving 16 bases between. The CDR3 extends over 15 amino acids. In DNA, the CDR3 is TGCGCCAGCAGCCCCGGGCACCAGGGTAGTTCACCCCTCCACTTT. Protein product: CASSPGHQGSSPLHF.

This clone was seen just once. The V and J genes are TRBV19 and TRBJ1-1, with D unresolved. V lost 1 base and J lost 1, with 7 bases in between. CDR1 and CDR2 from the germline V gene are LNHDA and SQIVND (reference sequence). This CDR3 spans 14 amino acids. CDR3 DNA: TGTGCCAGTAGTATAGGGCGGGGGAACACTGAAGCTTTCTTT. Encoded protein: CASSIGRGNTEAFF.

The chain carries TRBV2 and TRBJ1-6; TRBD1 is a possible D gene (5 bases). The V gene lost 6 bases and the J gene lost 10 bases, with 19 bases spanning the gap. Per the germline V gene, CDR1 is SNHLY and CDR2 is FYNNEI. CDR3 size: 15 residues. CDR3 residues: CASSATVSVGSPLHF. CDR3 sequence (DNA): TGTGCCAGCAGCGCGACAGTTTCGGTCGGATCACCCCTCCACTTT.

This chain links TRBV11-2 with TRBJ1-2; weak D call: TRBD1 (6 bases). V gave up 1 base and J gave up 5 bases, with 11 bases separating them. Germline CDR1 and CDR2: SGHAT and FQNNGV. The CDR3 runs 14 residues. The DNA of the CDR3 is TGTGCCAGCAGCTTAGGGGTAGGACAGTATGGCTACACCTTC. Its protein is CASSLGVGQYGYTF.

This chain links TRBV7-6 with TRBJ1-4; D remains ambiguous. The germline gives CDR1 SGHVS, CDR2 FNYEAQ. V shed 1 base and J shed 6 bases, with 15 bases lying between them. CDR3 size: 16 residues. CDR3 in amino acids: CASSLVPGSNHEKLFF. In DNA form, the CDR3 reads TGTGCCAGCAGCTTAGTGCCAGGTTCCAACCATGAAAAACTGTTTTTT.

A note on this clone: This sequence may be a read error, since a much larger clone differs from it by one base. DNA for the CDR3: TGTGCCAGCAGTGCGTTGAACACTGAAGCTTTCTTT. It specifies CASSALNTEAFF. The chain links TRBV7-2 to TRBJ1-1; D is undetermined. V was cut by 6 bases and J by 0 bases, with 5 bases left in between. Germline CDR1 reads SGHTA; CDR2 reads FQGNSA. The CDR3 length is 12 residues.

V is TRBV4-1 and J is TRBJ1-1; 8 bases align to TRBD1. J gave up 0 bases and V 0 bases, and 6 bases lay outside the gene matches. The CDR3 extends over 17 amino acids. Germline V gene sequence: CDR1 MGHRA, CDR2 YSYEKL. The CDR3 nucleotides are TGCGCCAGCAGCCAAGAATGGGGGACAGGAGTGAACACTGAAGCTTTCTTT. It yields the protein CASSQEWGTGVNTEAFF.